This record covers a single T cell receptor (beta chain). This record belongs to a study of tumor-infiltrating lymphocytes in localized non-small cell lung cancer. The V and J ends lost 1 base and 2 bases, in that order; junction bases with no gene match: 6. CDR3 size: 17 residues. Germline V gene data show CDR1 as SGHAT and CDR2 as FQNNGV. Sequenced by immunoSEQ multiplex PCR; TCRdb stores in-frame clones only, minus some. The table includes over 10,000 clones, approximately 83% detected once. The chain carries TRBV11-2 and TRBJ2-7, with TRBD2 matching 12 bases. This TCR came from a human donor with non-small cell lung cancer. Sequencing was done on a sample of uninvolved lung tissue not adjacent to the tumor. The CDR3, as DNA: TGTGCCAGCAGCTTAGTGACTTGGACTAGCGGGGCCTACGAGCAGTACTTC. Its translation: CASSLVTWTSGAYEQYF.